The rows below give T cell receptor beta chains drawn from one sample of a study of shared clonotypes between healthy human individuals. Measured with immunoSEQ multiplex PCR; TCRdb has only the in-frame clones, and not every one. This sample has roughly 2.6 million clones; approximately 90% occur once, and the top ten carry roughly 0.13%. Sequencing input: naive CD4+ T cells sorted from blood. These TCRs come from a man younger than 35 in good health. CDR3s include the opening cysteine and the closing phenylalanine or tryptophan. A D gene is named only where the DNA matches it firmly. The listing skips clone size in some rows; elsewhere it reads once, few, many or a size class.

TGTGCCAGCAGCCCGAATGGGGGGGGGCAAGGAAACACCATATATTTT | CASSPNGGGQGNTIYF | TRBV7-2 | NA | TRBJ1-3 | NA
TGTGCCAGCAGCTTAGCTGAGCAGTCCTACGAGCAGTACTTC | CASSLAEQSYEQYF | TRBV7-2 | NA | TRBJ2-7 | NA
TGTGCCAGCAGTGGACAGTCTGAAGCTTTCTTT | CASSGQSEAFF | TRBV2 | NA | TRBJ1-1 | NA
TGTGCCAGCAGCTTAGAACAGCAGGGAGAGACCCAGTACTTC | CASSLEQQGETQYF | TRBV7-8 | NA | TRBJ2-5 | NA
TGCGCCAGCAGCCCTGGACAGGGAGACGTTCAGACCCAGTACTTC | CASSPGQGDVQTQYF | TRBV5-1 | NA | TRBJ2-5 | TRBD1
TGTGCCAGCTCTCAGGGTCAAACAGGGGCCCACACAGATACGCAGTATTTT | CASSQGQTGAHTDTQYF | TRBV18 | NA | TRBJ2-3 | TRBD1
TGTGCCAGCAGTTACTCGGACAGGGGTCAGCCCCAGCATTTT | CASSYSDRGQPQHF | TRBV6-5 | NA | TRBJ1-5 | TRBD1
TGCGCCAGCAACCGACTAGCGACGTCCGGGGAGCTGTTTTTT | CASNRLATSGELFF | TRBV5-1 | NA | TRBJ2-2 | TRBD2
TGCGCCAGCAGCCGTATTTTAGGTGGGGCCGGACACGAATCCACAGATACGCAGTATTTT | CASSRILGGAGHESTDTQYF | TRBV23-1 | NA | TRBJ2-3 | NA
TGCGCCAGCAGCTCGGGACGAGGGCAGAACACCGGGGAGCTGTTTTTT | CASSSGRGQNTGELFF | TRBV5-1 | NA | TRBJ2-2 | NA
TGCGCCAGCAGCCAAGATGGGGGAACGGGGAGAAGAAGTGTGGCTACGCAGTATTTT | CASSQDGGTGRRSVATQYF | TRBV4-1 | NA | TRBJ2-3 | NA
TGCGCCAGCAGCTTTTCCTACAGTGGGGGCGGATCTGGAAACACCATATATTTT | CASSFSYSGGGSGNTIYF | TRBV5-1 | NA | TRBJ1-3 | NA
TGTGCCAGCAGTGAAGTGTCAGGTTCCGCCTACGAGCAGTACTTC | CASSEVSGSAYEQYF | TRBV6-1 | NA | TRBJ2-7 | NA
TGCGCCAGCAGCCAAGATCCGGGACAGGGCCTAAATCAGCCCCAGCATTTT | CASSQDPGQGLNQPQHF | TRBV4-1 | NA | TRBJ1-5 | TRBD1
TGTGCCAGCAGCCCGGGGTCTAACTATGGCTACACCTTC | CASSPGSNYGYTF | TRBV7-3 | NA | TRBJ1-2 | NA
TGTGCCAGCAGCAAAGTAAGGGAGGGAGGGGACCTACTTTTT | CASSKVREGGDLLF | TRBV21-1 | few | TRBJ1-4 | NA
TGTGCCAGCAGTTTAACCGGGTCTAATGAAAAACTGTTTTTT | CASSLTGSNEKLFF | TRBV28 | NA | TRBJ1-4 | NA
TGTGCCAGCAGCCCATCTACAGGGGTCCCCTATGGCTACACCTTC | CASSPSTGVPYGYTF | TRBV5-5 | NA | TRBJ1-2 | TRBD1
TGTGCCAGCAGCTCTACAGGGAGGAATGAAAAACTGTTTTTT | CASSSTGRNEKLFF | TRBV5-6 | NA | TRBJ1-4 | NA
TGTGCCAGCAGTTTAAGGGCTAGCGGGGATTACGAGCAGTACTTC | CASSLRASGDYEQYF | TRBV27 | NA | TRBJ2-7 | TRBD2
TGTGCCAGCAGTTACCGGGGGGCCCAGGAGCCCCAGCATTTT | CASSYRGAQEPQHF | TRBV6-6 | NA | TRBJ1-5 | NA
TGTGCCAGCAGCGTAGAGGGAAGCGTAGGGGAGCTGTTTTTT | CASSVEGSVGELFF | TRBV9 | NA | TRBJ2-2 | NA
TGTGCCAGCAGTCTGGGACTAGCTGGCACAGATACGCAGTATTTT | CASSLGLAGTDTQYF | TRBV7-2 | NA | TRBJ2-3 | TRBD2
TGTGCCAGCAGCGGGGGACAGGGGATTAACTACGAGCAGTACTTC | CASSGGQGINYEQYF | TRBV9 | NA | TRBJ2-7 | TRBD1
TGTGCCAGCAGCATAGTCGGTGAGCAGTTCTTC | CASSIVGEQFF | TRBV11-2 | NA | TRBJ2-1 | NA
TGTGCCAGCAGTCGGACAGGGACCGGGGAGCTGTTTTTT | CASSRTGTGELFF | TRBV2 | NA | TRBJ2-2 | TRBD1
TGCGCCAGCAAAAGGGGAGGGCCTTTAGGAGGGGAGCTGTTTTTT | CASKRGGPLGGELFF | TRBV10-2 | NA | TRBJ2-2 | TRBD2
TGCGCCAGCAGCGCGGCCGGGACAGCATCCTACGAGCAGTACTTC | CASSAAGTASYEQYF | TRBV5-1 | NA | TRBJ2-7 | TRBD1
TGTGCCAGCAGCTTAGGGTGGCGGCAGAACACTGAAGCTTTCTTT | CASSLGWRQNTEAFF | TRBV7-8 | NA | TRBJ1-1 | NA
TGTGCCAGCGGCACAGGTGGCACTACAACTAATGAAAAACTGTTTTTT | CASGTGGTTTNEKLFF | TRBV27 | NA | TRBJ1-4 | NA
TGTGCCAGCTCACCACAGAGGACTAGAGGAGGGGTTGATACGCAGTATTTT | CASSPQRTRGGVDTQYF | TRBV18 | NA | TRBJ2-3 | TRBD2
TGTGCCAGTAGTATAGCCCTTTCGTTGGGGGGCGGCGTAAACTATGGCTACACCTTC | CASSIALSLGGGVNYGYTF | TRBV19 | NA | TRBJ1-2 | NA
TGTGCCAGCAGTGAAGAAAGACTGCGGAATTCACCCCTCCACTTT | CASSEERLRNSPLHF | TRBV6-1 | NA | TRBJ1-6 | NA
TGCGCCAGCAGCTTGAGCAGGGGTTACGGCTACACCTTC | CASSLSRGYGYTF | TRBV5-1 | NA | TRBJ1-2 | NA
TGCGCCAGCAGGACAGGACGACTTGATGGCTACACCTTC | CASRTGRLDGYTF | TRBV5-1 | few | TRBJ1-2 | NA
TGTGCCAGTAGTATTTCTCTGGGCGGGAGGAACACCGGGGAGCTGTTTTTT | CASSISLGGRNTGELFF | TRBV19 | NA | TRBJ2-2 | TRBD2
TGTGCCACCCGGACAGCGGGGGGCCTTCAGTACTTC | CATRTAGGLQYF | TRBV6-5 | NA | TRBJ2-4 | TRBD2
TGTGCCAGCAGCTCCAAGGGACAGGGGGTCTACGAGCAGTACTTC | CASSSKGQGVYEQYF | TRBV7-9 | NA | TRBJ2-7 | TRBD1
TGTGCCAGCAGTGAAGAGAACACTGAAGCTTTCTTT | CASSEENTEAFF | TRBV2 | once | TRBJ1-1 | NA
TGTGCCAGCAAGTCGGACAGGGGGCGACTCGACTATGGCTACACCTTC | CASKSDRGRLDYGYTF | TRBV9 | once | TRBJ1-2 | TRBD1
TGTGCCACCAGCAGAGATACAGGGTCTGGAAACACCATATATTTT | CATSRDTGSGNTIYF | TRBV15 | once | TRBJ1-3 | NA
TGTGCCAGCAGCTTAAATGAAGGCCTCACCGGGGAGCTGTTTTTT | CASSLNEGLTGELFF | TRBV11-3 | NA | TRBJ2-2 | NA
TGTGCCAGCAGTGAATATATCTCGTACACAGGGGCCGGGGAGCTGTTTTTT | CASSEYISYTGAGELFF | TRBV25-1 | NA | TRBJ2-2 | TRBD1
TGTGCCAGCGTATACCAAGGGGTGGGAATAGGCAATTCACCCCTCCACTTT | CASVYQGVGIGNSPLHF | TRBV2 | NA | TRBJ1-6 | NA
TGTGCCAGCAGCCTCCGGGCCACCGGGGAGCTGTTTTTT | CASSLRATGELFF | TRBV13 | NA | TRBJ2-2 | NA